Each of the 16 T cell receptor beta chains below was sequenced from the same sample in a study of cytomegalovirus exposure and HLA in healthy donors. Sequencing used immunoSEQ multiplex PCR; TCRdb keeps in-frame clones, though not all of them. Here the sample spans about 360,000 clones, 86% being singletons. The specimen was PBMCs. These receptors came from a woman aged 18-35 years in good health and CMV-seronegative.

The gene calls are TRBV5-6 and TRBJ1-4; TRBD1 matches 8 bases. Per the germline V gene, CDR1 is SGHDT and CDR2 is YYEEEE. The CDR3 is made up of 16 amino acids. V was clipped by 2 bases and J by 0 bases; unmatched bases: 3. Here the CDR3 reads CASSFDRGATNEKLFF. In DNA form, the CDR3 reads TGTGCCAGCAGCTTTGACAGGGGCGCAACTAATGAAAAACTGTTTTTT.

The CDR3 DNA follows: TGCGCCAGCAGCTTGGGAGGACGGGAAAATGGCTACACCTTC. This gives the protein CASSLGGRENGYTF. The chain uses TRBV5-1 and TRBJ1-2, with D uncertain. The germline V and J ends were trimmed by 0 bases and 6 bases, with 12 bases remaining between them. The CDR3 runs to 14 residues. Germline V gene data show CDR1 as SGHRS and CDR2 as YFSETQ.

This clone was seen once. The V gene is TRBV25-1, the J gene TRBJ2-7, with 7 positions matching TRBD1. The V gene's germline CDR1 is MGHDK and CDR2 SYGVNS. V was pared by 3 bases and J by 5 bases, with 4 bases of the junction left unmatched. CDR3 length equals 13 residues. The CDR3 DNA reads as TGTGCCAGCAGTGAGCACAGGGGCAACGAGCAGTACTTC. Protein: CASSEHRGNEQYF.

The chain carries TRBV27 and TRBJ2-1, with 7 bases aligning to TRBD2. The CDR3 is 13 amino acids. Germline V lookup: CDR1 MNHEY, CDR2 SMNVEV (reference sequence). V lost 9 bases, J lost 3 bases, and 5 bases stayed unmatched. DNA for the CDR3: TGTGCCAGTCGGACTAGTTACTACAATGAGCAGTTCTTC. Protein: CASRTSYYNEQFF.

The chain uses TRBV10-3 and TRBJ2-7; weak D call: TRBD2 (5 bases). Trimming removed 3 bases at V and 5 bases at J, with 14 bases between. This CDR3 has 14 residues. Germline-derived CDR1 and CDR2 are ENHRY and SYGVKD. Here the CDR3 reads CAISESREGNEQYF. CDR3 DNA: TGTGCCATCAGTGAATCACGGGAAGGGAACGAGCAGTACTTC.

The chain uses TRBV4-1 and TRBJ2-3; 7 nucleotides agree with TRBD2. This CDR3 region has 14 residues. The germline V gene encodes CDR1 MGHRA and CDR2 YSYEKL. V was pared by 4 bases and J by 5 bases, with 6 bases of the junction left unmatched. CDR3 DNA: TGCGCCAGCAGCCCCTATTGGGGGGGAGATACGCAGTATTTT. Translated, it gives CASSPYWGGDTQYF.

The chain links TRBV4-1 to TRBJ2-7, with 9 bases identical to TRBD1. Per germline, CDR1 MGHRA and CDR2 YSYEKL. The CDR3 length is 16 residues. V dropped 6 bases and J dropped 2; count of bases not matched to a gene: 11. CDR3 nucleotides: TGCGCCAGCAGTCCCAGTGGGGGGACAGGGACCTACGAGCAGTACTTC. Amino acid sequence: CASSPSGGTGTYEQYF.

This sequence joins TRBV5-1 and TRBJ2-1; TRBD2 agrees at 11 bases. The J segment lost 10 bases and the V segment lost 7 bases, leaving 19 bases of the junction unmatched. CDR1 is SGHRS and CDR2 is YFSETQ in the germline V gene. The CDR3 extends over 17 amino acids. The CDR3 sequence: CASGGYHGTSGLKEQFF. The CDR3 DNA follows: TGCGCCAGCGGGGGGTATCATGGGACTAGCGGCTTAAAAGAGCAGTTCTTC.

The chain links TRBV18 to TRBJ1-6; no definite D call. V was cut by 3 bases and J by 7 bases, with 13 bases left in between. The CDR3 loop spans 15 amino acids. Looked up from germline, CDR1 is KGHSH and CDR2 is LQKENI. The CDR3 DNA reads TGTGCCAGCTCACCCCTAGAGGATCTGAATTCACCCCTCCACTTT. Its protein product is CASSPLEDLNSPLHF. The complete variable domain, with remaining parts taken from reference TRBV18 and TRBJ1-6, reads NAGVMQNPRHLVRRRGQEARLRCSPMKGHSHVYWYRQLPEEGLKFMVYLQKENIIDESGMPKERFSAEFPKEGPSILRIQQVVRGDSAAYFCASSPLEDLNSPLHFGNGTRLTVT.

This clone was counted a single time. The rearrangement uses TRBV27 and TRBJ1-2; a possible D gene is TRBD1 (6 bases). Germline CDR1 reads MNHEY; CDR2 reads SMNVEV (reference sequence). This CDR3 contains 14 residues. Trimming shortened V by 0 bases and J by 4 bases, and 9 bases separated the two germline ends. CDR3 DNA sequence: TGTGCCAGCAGTTTATCGCTAGGGGGCTATGGCTACACCTTC. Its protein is CASSLSLGGYGYTF.

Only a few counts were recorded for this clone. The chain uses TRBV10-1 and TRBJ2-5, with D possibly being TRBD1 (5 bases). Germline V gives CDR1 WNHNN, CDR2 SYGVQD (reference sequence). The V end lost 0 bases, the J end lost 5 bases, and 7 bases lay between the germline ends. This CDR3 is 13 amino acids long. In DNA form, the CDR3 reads TGCGCCAGCAGTGAGTCGGGGCTCGAGACCCAGTACTTC. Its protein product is CASSESGLETQYF.

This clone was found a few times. CDR3 sequence reads: CASSFGQGAKYEQYF. CDR3 nucleotide sequence: TGTGCCAGCAGCTTCGGACAGGGGGCTAAGTACGAGCAGTACTTC. The chain carries TRBV7-2 and TRBJ2-7; 11 bases align to TRBD1. The V and J ends lost 3 bases and 4 bases, in that order; junction bases with no gene match: 5. CDR1 is SGHTA and CDR2 is FQGNSA in the germline V gene. The CDR3 runs 15 residues.

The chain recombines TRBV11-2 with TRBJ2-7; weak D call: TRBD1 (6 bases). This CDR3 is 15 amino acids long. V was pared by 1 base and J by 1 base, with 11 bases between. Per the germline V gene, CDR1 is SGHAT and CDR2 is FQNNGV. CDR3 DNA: TGTGCCAGCAGCTTAGCGGCAGGGGCATCCTACGAGCAGTACTTC. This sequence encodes CASSLAAGASYEQYF.

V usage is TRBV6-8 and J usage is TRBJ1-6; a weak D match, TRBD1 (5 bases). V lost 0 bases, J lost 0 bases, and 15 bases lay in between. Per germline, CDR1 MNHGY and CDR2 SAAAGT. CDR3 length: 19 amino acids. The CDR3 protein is CASSYSAGKPRSYNSPLHF. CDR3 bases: TGTGCCAGCAGTTACTCCGCAGGGAAGCCCCGCTCCTATAATTCACCCCTCCACTTT.

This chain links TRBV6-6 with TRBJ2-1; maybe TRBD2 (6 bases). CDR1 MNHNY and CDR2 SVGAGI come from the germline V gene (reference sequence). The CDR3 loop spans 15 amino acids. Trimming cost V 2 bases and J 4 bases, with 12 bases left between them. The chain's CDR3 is CASSYGTLPYNEQFF. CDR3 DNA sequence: TGTGCCAGCAGTTACGGGACTTTGCCTTACAATGAGCAGTTCTTC.

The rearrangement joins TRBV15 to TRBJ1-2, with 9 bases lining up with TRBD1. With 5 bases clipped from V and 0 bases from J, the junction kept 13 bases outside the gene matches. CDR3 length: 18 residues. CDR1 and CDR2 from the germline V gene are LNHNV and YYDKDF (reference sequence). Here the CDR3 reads CATSGGTGTYLANYGYTF. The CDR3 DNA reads TGTGCCACCAGCGGCGGGACAGGGACTTATTTAGCTAACTATGGCTACACCTTC.